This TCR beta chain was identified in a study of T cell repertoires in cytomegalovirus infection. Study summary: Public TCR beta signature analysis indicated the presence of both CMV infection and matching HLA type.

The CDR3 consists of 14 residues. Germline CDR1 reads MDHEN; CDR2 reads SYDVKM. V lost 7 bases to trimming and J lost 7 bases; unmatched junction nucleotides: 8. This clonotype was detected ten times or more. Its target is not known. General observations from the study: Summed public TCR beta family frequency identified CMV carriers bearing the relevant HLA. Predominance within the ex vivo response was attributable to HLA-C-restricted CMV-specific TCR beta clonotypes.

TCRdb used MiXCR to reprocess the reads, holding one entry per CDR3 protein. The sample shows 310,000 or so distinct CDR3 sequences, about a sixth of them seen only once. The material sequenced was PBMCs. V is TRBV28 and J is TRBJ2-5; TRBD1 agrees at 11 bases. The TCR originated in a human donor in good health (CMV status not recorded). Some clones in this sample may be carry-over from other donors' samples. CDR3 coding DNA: TGTGCCAGCATCCGGACAGGGGGCGCGGTGACCCAGTACTTC. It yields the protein CASIRTGGAVTQYF.